One sample yielded the 10 T cell receptor beta chains listed below, sequenced in a study of blood T cell repertoires in COVID-19. Clones were read by immunoSEQ multiplex PCR, and TCRdb kept only the in-frame ones, dropping some. The data hold some 370,000 clones, with 90% observed a single time. Sequenced material: peripheral blood. These receptors were obtained from a man younger than 30 with active or convalescent COVID-19.

This clone was seen a few times. The J gene is TRBJ1-4, the V gene TRBV28, with 9 bases matching TRBD1. V shed 7 bases and J 7 bases; nucleotides not matched to a gene: 10. The CDR3 is made up of 15 amino acids. Per the germline V gene, CDR1 is MDHEN and CDR2 is SYDVKM. The CDR3 region is CASKPVGQGGEKLFF. The CDR3 DNA sequence: TGTGCCAGCAAGCCCGTGGGACAGGGAGGTGAAAAACTGTTTTTT.

The table lists this clone with a count of one. This rearrangement joins TRBV6-6 to TRBJ1-3; D is unclear. This CDR3 is built from 14 residues. Germline CDR1 reads MNHNY; CDR2 reads SVGAGI (reference sequence). V was shortened by 4 bases and J by 0 bases, with 7 bases between the two germline ends. The CDR3 coding sequence is TGTGCCAGCAGTTTGGAGTACTCTGGAAACACCATATATTTT. The encoded protein is CASSLEYSGNTIYF.

This clone was detected only once. The V gene is TRBV10-3, the J gene TRBJ2-7; 14 nucleotides agree with TRBD2. Germline loops: CDR1 ENHRY, CDR2 SYGVKD. This CDR3 contains 15 residues. Trimming removed 6 bases from V and 7 bases from J; junction bases left unmatched: 8. CDR3 DNA sequence: TGTGCCATCAGCCGACTAGCGGGGGGGCCCGGGGAGCAGTACTTC. It specifies CAISRLAGGPGEQYF.

This chain links TRBV7-9 with TRBJ2-4; the D gene is possibly TRBD1 (5 bases). The germline V and J ends were trimmed by 4 bases and 0 bases, with 13 bases remaining between them. The CDR3 totals 16 residues. The V gene's germline CDR1 is SEHNR and CDR2 FQNEAQ (reference sequence). The CDR3 nucleotides are TGTGCCAGCAGCTCTCTGGCGACAGAAGCCAAAAACATTCAGTACTTC. It is translated as CASSSLATEAKNIQYF.

V gene TRBV7-9 combines with J gene TRBJ1-5, with TRBD1 as a possible D gene (5 bases). V lost 0 bases and J lost 5, with 8 bases in between. The CDR3 length is 14 residues. Germline CDR1 reads SEHNR; CDR2 reads FQNEAQ (reference sequence). The CDR3 sequence: CASSLAVGDQPQHF. The CDR3 DNA is TGTGCCAGCAGCTTAGCGGTAGGGGATCAGCCCCAGCATTTT.

The genes are TRBV5-1 and TRBJ2-5; D is perhaps TRBD1 (5 bases). This CDR3 has 14 residues. V lost 6 bases to trimming and J lost 5 bases, with 17 bases between them. The germline V gene encodes CDR1 SGHRS and CDR2 YFSETQ. The DNA of the CDR3 is TGCGCCAGCACCTTAGGTGGGGCAGCGGAGACCCAGTACTTC. Its protein is CASTLGGAAETQYF.

The chain uses TRBV9 and TRBJ2-3; tentative D call: TRBD2 (5 bases). The germline gives CDR1 SGDLS, CDR2 YYNGEE. V lost 6 bases, J lost 1 base, and 18 bases lay in between. This CDR3 has 16 amino acids. The CDR3 bases are TGTGCCAGCAACCCAAATGCGGGTTTGGGCACAGATACGCAGTATTTT. This encodes CASNPNAGLGTDTQYF.

This clone is a singleton in its sample. This could be a read error, since a much larger clone is one nucleotide away. The sample contains more than one DNA sequence encoding this CDR3. V gene TRBV7-9 combines with J gene TRBJ2-7; weak D call: TRBD2 (6 bases). Trimming removed 3 bases at V and 5 bases at J, with 8 bases between. Germline V gene data show CDR1 as SEHNR and CDR2 as FQNEAQ (reference sequence). CDR3 length: 12 residues. CDR3 protein: CASSFPGDEQYF. DNA of the CDR3: TGTGCCAGCAGCTTTCCGGGGGACGAGCAGTACTTC.

As concerns this clone: The same CDR3 also results from other DNA sequences found in this sample. The chain uses TRBV6-2 or TRBV6-3 and TRBJ2-5, with D possibly TRBD1 on 5 matching bases. With 2 bases removed from V and 5 bases from J, the gap between germline ends came to 9 bases. This CDR3 is built from 13 residues. From germline, CDR1 is MNHEY and CDR2 SVGEGT. CDR3 nucleotides: TGTGCCAGCAGTTACCAGGGTCCGGAGACCCAGTACTTC. Residues: CASSYQGPETQYF.

The J gene is TRBJ1-1, the V gene TRBV25-1; D may be TRBD1 (6 bases). Germline values: CDR1 MGHDK, CDR2 SYGVNS. V gave up 3 bases and J gave up 7 bases, with 15 bases separating them. The CDR3 runs to 14 residues. CDR3 nucleotide sequence: TGTGCCAGCAGTGACCCCGGGACACCAATTGAAGCTTTCTTT. Its translation: CASSDPGTPIEAFF.